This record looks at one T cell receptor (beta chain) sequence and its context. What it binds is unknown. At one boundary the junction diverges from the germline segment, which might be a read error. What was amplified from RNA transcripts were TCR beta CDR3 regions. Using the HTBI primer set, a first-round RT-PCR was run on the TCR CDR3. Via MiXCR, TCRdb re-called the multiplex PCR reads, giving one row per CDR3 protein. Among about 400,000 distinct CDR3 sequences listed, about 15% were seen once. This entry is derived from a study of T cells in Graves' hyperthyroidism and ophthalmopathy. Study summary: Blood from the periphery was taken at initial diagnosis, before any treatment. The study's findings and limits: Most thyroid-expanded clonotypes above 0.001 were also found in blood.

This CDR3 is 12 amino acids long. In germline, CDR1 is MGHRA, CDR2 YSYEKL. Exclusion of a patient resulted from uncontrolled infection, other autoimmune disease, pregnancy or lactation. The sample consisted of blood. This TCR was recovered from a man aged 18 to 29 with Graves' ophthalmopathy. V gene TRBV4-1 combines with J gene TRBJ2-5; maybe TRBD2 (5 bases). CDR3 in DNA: TGTGCCAGCAGCCAAAGAGAGGGGACCCAGTACTTC. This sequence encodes CASSQREGTQYF.